These T cell receptor beta chains were read from a single sample in a study of identical twins. TCRdb reanalysed the 5' RACE reads using MiXCR and keeps one entry per CDR3 protein. There are 1.5 million to 2 million distinct CDR3 sequences in the sample; roughly 35% occur only once, and 0.27% lies in the top ten. Input material: cord blood. The receptors come from a newborn girl in good health. Each CDR3 is given with its conserved first and last residue. D genes are given only for firm matches. Clone size appears in some rows only: once, few, many, or a class for an expanded clone.

v_call: TRBV24-1
clone_size: many
j_call: TRBJ2-5
d_call: NA
cdr3_aa: CATSDPGSETQYF
cdr3_nt: TGTGCCACCAGTGACCCAGGATCAGAGACCCAGTACTTC

v_call: TRBV7-9
clone_size: few
j_call: TRBJ2-3
d_call: NA
cdr3_aa: CASSPRLFWDTQYF
cdr3_nt: TGTGCCAGCAGCCCCCGACTTTTTTGGGATACGCAGTATTTT

v_call: TRBV25-1
clone_size: few
j_call: TRBJ1-6
d_call: NA
cdr3_aa: CASSVRGTIGYNSPLHF
cdr3_nt: TGTGCCAGCAGTGTTAGAGGAACCATAGGATATAATTCACCCCTCCACTTT

v_call: TRBV20-1
clone_size: NA
j_call: TRBJ2-3
d_call: NA
cdr3_aa: CSAREWAGGTDTQYF
cdr3_nt: TGCAGTGCTAGAGAATGGGCAGGGGGCACAGATACGCAGTATTTT

v_call: TRBV15
clone_size: once
j_call: TRBJ2-5
d_call: TRBD1
cdr3_aa: CATSRGDREETQYF
cdr3_nt: TGTGCCACCAGCAGAGGGGACAGGGAAGAGACCCAGTACTTC

v_call: TRBV4-2
clone_size: NA
j_call: TRBJ2-1
d_call: TRBD2
cdr3_aa: CASSQEGAGGWNEQFF
cdr3_nt: TGTGCCAGCAGCCAAGAGGGGGCGGGAGGTTGGAATGAGCAGTTCTTC

v_call: TRBV20-1
clone_size: few
j_call: TRBJ2-3
d_call: TRBD1
cdr3_aa: CSASRDRTTDTQYF
cdr3_nt: TGCAGTGCTAGTAGGGACAGGACCACAGATACGCAGTATTTT

v_call: TRBV12-3/TRBV12-4
clone_size: NA
j_call: TRBJ1-1
d_call: NA
cdr3_aa: CASSLGRDRAFF
cdr3_nt: TGTGCCAGCAGTTTGGGCAGGGATCGGGCTTTCTTT

v_call: TRBV7-2
clone_size: many
j_call: TRBJ1-1
d_call: NA
cdr3_aa: CASSPTGRNTEAFF
cdr3_nt: TGTGCCAGCAGTCCTACGGGGAGGAACACTGAAGCTTTCTTT

v_call: TRBV15
clone_size: NA
j_call: TRBJ1-2
d_call: TRBD1
cdr3_aa: CATSRDRAGGELYGYTF
cdr3_nt: TGTGCCACCAGCAGAGATCGGGCAGGGGGAGAGCTCTATGGCTACACCTTC

v_call: TRBV7-2
clone_size: many
j_call: TRBJ1-5
d_call: TRBD1
cdr3_aa: CASSFGTGSNQPQHF
cdr3_nt: TGTGCCAGCAGCTTCGGGACAGGGAGCAATCAGCCCCAGCATTTT

v_call: TRBV20-1
clone_size: NA
j_call: TRBJ2-1
d_call: NA
cdr3_aa: CSARDPDGRRYNEQFF
cdr3_nt: TGCAGTGCTAGAGATCCGGATGGGAGGAGATACAATGAGCAGTTCTTC

v_call: TRBV25-1
clone_size: NA
j_call: TRBJ1-1
d_call: NA
cdr3_aa: CASSSPNQGLDTEAFF
cdr3_nt: TGTGCCAGCAGTTCCCCAAACCAGGGGCTGGACACTGAAGCTTTCTTT

v_call: TRBV6-6
clone_size: NA
j_call: TRBJ2-7
d_call: NA
cdr3_aa: CASQQGRVGYEQYF
cdr3_nt: TGTGCCAGCCAACAGGGAAGGGTTGGTTACGAGCAGTACTTC

v_call: TRBV28
clone_size: NA
j_call: TRBJ2-1
d_call: TRBD1
cdr3_aa: CASSPATGLDQETQFF
cdr3_nt: TGTGCCAGCAGTCCGGCGACAGGGCTTGACCAAGAGACCCAGTTCTTC

v_call: TRBV24-1
clone_size: few
j_call: TRBJ2-7
d_call: NA
cdr3_aa: CATSDLGTYEQYF
cdr3_nt: TGTGCCACCAGTGATTTGGGGACCTACGAGCAGTACTTC

v_call: TRBV3-1
clone_size: few
j_call: TRBJ2-7
d_call: TRBD2
cdr3_aa: CASSQDILAGAHEQYF
cdr3_nt: TGTGCCAGCAGCCAAGATATCCTAGCGGGAGCCCACGAGCAGTACTTC

v_call: TRBV28
clone_size: NA
j_call: TRBJ2-7
d_call: NA
cdr3_aa: CASSNPGPPYEQYF
cdr3_nt: TGTGCCAGCAGTAACCCCGGGCCCCCGTACGAGCAGTACTTC

v_call: TRBV24-1
clone_size: few
j_call: TRBJ2-1
d_call: TRBD2
cdr3_aa: CATSPGLALIYNEQFF
cdr3_nt: TGTGCCACCAGTCCCGGACTAGCTTTAATCTACAATGAGCAGTTCTTC

v_call: TRBV11-2
clone_size: NA
j_call: TRBJ2-4
d_call: NA
cdr3_aa: CASSPGGSGGALAKNIQYF
cdr3_nt: TGTGCCAGCAGCCCCGGCGGAAGTGGGGGGGCCTTAGCCAAAAACATTCAGTACTTC

v_call: TRBV11-2
clone_size: NA
j_call: TRBJ2-7
d_call: TRBD1
cdr3_aa: CASSLPKAGGPYEQYF
cdr3_nt: TGTGCCAGCAGCTTACCCAAGGCAGGGGGCCCCTACGAGCAGTACTTC

v_call: TRBV6-5
clone_size: NA
j_call: TRBJ2-1
d_call: TRBD2
cdr3_aa: CASSYSIAGGMNEQFF
cdr3_nt: TGTGCCAGCAGTTACTCTATAGCGGGAGGGATGAATGAGCAGTTCTTC

v_call: TRBV2
clone_size: NA
j_call: TRBJ1-2
d_call: TRBD1
cdr3_aa: CASSELGQGSYGYTF
cdr3_nt: TGTGCCAGCAGTGAATTGGGACAGGGGTCCTATGGCTACACCTTC

v_call: TRBV21-1
clone_size: few
j_call: TRBJ2-7
d_call: NA
cdr3_aa: CASSKVGLAPYEQYF
cdr3_nt: TGTGCCAGCAGCAAAGTAGGGCTAGCCCCGTACGAGCAGTACTTC

v_call: TRBV12-3/TRBV12-4
clone_size: NA
j_call: TRBJ2-5
d_call: TRBD2
cdr3_aa: CASSATRLGGIYEQYF
cdr3_nt: TGTGCCAGCAGTGCAACACGACTGGGGGGGATCTATGAGCAGTACTTC

v_call: TRBV12-3/TRBV12-4
clone_size: NA
j_call: TRBJ1-5
d_call: TRBD1
cdr3_aa: CASSKQGNGQPQHF
cdr3_nt: TGTGCCAGCAGTAAACAGGGGAACGGGCAGCCCCAGCATTTT

v_call: TRBV20-1
clone_size: few
j_call: TRBJ2-7
d_call: NA
cdr3_aa: CSARAGAGPYEQYF
cdr3_nt: TGCAGTGCTAGAGCCGGCGCCGGACCCTACGAGCAGTACTTC

v_call: TRBV27
clone_size: NA
j_call: TRBJ1-6
d_call: NA
cdr3_aa: CASSLIRQGDSPLHF
cdr3_nt: TGTGCCAGCAGTTTAATCCGCCAGGGTGATTCACCCCTCCACTTT

v_call: TRBV10-3
clone_size: NA
j_call: TRBJ1-4
d_call: NA
cdr3_aa: CAISESGTNEKLFF
cdr3_nt: TGTGCCATCAGTGAGTCTGGTACTAATGAAAAACTGTTTTTT

v_call: TRBV5-1
clone_size: NA
j_call: TRBJ2-5
d_call: TRBD2
cdr3_aa: CASSTDSGRTNPEYF
cdr3_nt: TGCGCCAGCAGCACAGATAGCGGGAGGACTAACCCGGAGTACTTC

v_call: TRBV7-2
clone_size: few
j_call: TRBJ2-3
d_call: TRBD2
cdr3_aa: CASSLAQQAGTSTDTQYF
cdr3_nt: TGTGCCAGCAGCTTAGCTCAACAAGCGGGGACTAGCACAGATACGCAGTATTTT

v_call: TRBV11-2
clone_size: NA
j_call: TRBJ1-2
d_call: NA
cdr3_aa: CASSSGGERSANYGYTF
cdr3_nt: TGTGCCAGCAGCTCCGGAGGAGAACGGTCGGCTAACTATGGCTACACCTTC

v_call: TRBV20-1
clone_size: NA
j_call: TRBJ2-7
d_call: TRBD2
cdr3_aa: CSAPRTSGSYEEYF
cdr3_nt: TGCAGTGCCCCTCGGACTAGCGGGAGCTACGAGGAGTACTTC

v_call: TRBV4-1
clone_size: NA
j_call: TRBJ2-2
d_call: NA
cdr3_aa: CASSQGFTGELFF
cdr3_nt: TGCGCCAGCAGCCAAGGGTTCACCGGGGAGCTGTTTTTT

v_call: TRBV20-1
clone_size: once
j_call: TRBJ1-5
d_call: NA
cdr3_aa: CSASTRAKQPQHF
cdr3_nt: TGCAGTGCTAGTACCAGGGCCAAGCAGCCCCAGCATTTT

v_call: TRBV12-3/TRBV12-4
clone_size: few
j_call: TRBJ1-1
d_call: NA
cdr3_aa: CASSLEGRGAFF
cdr3_nt: TGTGCCAGCAGTTTAGAGGGCAGGGGAGCTTTCTTT

v_call: TRBV9
clone_size: NA
j_call: TRBJ2-5
d_call: TRBD2
cdr3_aa: CASSVGISGGETQYF
cdr3_nt: TGTGCCAGCAGCGTAGGGATATCGGGGGGAGAGACCCAGTACTTC

v_call: TRBV5-1
clone_size: few
j_call: TRBJ2-7
d_call: NA
cdr3_aa: CASSLRQKTGFEQYF
cdr3_nt: TGCGCCAGCAGCTTGAGGCAGAAAACAGGTTTCGAGCAGTACTTC

v_call: TRBV21-1
clone_size: NA
j_call: TRBJ2-2
d_call: NA
cdr3_aa: CASSGRTGAPNTGELFF
cdr3_nt: TGTGCCAGCAGCGGGCGTACAGGAGCCCCGAACACCGGGGAGCTGTTTTTT

v_call: TRBV5-1
clone_size: NA
j_call: TRBJ1-4
d_call: NA
cdr3_aa: CASSLGRAHNEKLFF
cdr3_nt: TGCGCCAGCAGCTTGGGCAGGGCCCATAATGAAAAACTGTTTTTT

v_call: TRBV20-1
clone_size: few
j_call: TRBJ2-7
d_call: TRBD2
cdr3_aa: CSARIRLAGADEQYF
cdr3_nt: TGCAGTGCTAGGATACGTCTAGCGGGAGCGGACGAGCAGTACTTC

v_call: TRBV4-2
clone_size: few
j_call: TRBJ2-3
d_call: NA
cdr3_aa: CASSEVRDDTQYF
cdr3_nt: TGTGCCAGCAGCGAGGTGAGGGACGATACGCAGTATTTT

v_call: TRBV6-1
clone_size: few
j_call: TRBJ1-2
d_call: NA
cdr3_aa: CASSDPGRGHYGYTF
cdr3_nt: TGTGCCAGCAGTGACCCCGGTCGGGGGCACTATGGCTACACCTTC

v_call: TRBV6-5
clone_size: NA
j_call: TRBJ1-5
d_call: NA
cdr3_aa: CASSSQSIGNQPQHF
cdr3_nt: TGTGCCAGCAGCTCCCAGTCGATTGGCAATCAGCCCCAGCATTTT

v_call: TRBV25-1
clone_size: NA
j_call: TRBJ2-1
d_call: TRBD2
cdr3_aa: CACSEIRRGGREDEQFF
cdr3_nt: TGTGCCTGCAGTGAAATTCGGCGGGGGGGCCGGGAAGATGAGCAGTTCTTC

v_call: TRBV27
clone_size: NA
j_call: TRBJ2-7
d_call: TRBD2
cdr3_aa: CASSYSSSGSSHEQYF
cdr3_nt: TGTGCCAGCAGTTACTCCTCTAGCGGGAGCTCCCACGAGCAGTACTTC

v_call: TRBV5-1
clone_size: few
j_call: TRBJ1-2
d_call: TRBD1
cdr3_aa: CASSGNRGTRDYGYTF
cdr3_nt: TGCGCCAGCAGCGGGAACAGGGGCACCCGGGACTATGGCTACACCTTC